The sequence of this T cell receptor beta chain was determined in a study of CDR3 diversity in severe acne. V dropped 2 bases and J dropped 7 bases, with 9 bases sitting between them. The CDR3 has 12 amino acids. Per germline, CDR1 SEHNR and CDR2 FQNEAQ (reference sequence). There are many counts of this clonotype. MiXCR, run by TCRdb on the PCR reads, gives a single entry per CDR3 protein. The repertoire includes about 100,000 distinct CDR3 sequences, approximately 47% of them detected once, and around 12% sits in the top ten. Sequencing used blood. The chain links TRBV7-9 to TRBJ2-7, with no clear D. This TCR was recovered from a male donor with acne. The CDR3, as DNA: TGTGCCAGCAGCTTAAGGCTAGAAGAGCAGTACTTC. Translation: CASSLRLEEQYF.